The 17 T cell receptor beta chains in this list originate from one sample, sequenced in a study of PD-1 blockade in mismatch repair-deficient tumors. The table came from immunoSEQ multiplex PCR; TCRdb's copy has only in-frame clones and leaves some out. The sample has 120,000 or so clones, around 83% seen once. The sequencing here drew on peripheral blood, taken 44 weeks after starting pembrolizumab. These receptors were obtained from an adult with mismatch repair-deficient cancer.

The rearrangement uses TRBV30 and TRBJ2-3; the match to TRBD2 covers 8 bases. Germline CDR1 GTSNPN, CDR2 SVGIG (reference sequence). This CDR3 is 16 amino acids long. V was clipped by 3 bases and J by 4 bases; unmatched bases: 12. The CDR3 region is CAWRPIGREGSDTQYF. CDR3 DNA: TGTGCCTGGAGACCAATCGGCCGGGAGGGGTCAGATACGCAGTATTTT.

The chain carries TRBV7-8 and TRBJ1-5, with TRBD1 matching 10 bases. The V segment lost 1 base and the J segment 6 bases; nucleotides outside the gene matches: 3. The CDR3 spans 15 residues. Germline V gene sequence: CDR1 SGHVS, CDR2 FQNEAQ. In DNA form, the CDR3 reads TGTGCCAGCAGCTTAGGGACAGGGGGGAGTCAGCCCCAGCATTTT. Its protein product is CASSLGTGGSQPQHF. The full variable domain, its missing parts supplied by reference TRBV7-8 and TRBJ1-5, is GAGVSQSPRYKVAKRGQDVALRCDPISGHVSLFWYQQALGQGPEFLTYFQNEAQLDKSGLPSDRFFAERPEGSVSTLKIQRTQQEDSAVYLCASSLGTGGSQPQHFGDGTRLSIL.

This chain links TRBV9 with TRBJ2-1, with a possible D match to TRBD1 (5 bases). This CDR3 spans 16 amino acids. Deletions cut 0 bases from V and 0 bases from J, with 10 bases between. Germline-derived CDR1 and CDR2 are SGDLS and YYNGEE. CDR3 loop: CASSVGQIPSYNEQFF. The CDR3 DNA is TGTGCCAGCAGCGTAGGACAGATACCCTCCTACAATGAGCAGTTCTTC.

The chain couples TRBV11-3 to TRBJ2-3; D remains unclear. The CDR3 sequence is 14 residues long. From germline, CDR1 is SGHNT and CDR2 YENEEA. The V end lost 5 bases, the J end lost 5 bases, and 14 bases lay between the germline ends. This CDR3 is CASSPRGSGDTQYF. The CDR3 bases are TGTGCCAGCAGCCCTCGAGGTTCGGGAGATACGCAGTATTTT. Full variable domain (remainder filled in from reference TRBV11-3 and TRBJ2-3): EAGVVQSPRYKIIEKKQPVAFWCNPISGHNTLYWYLQNLGQGPELLIRYENEEAVDDSQLPKDRFSAERLKGVDSTLKIQPAELGDSAVYLCASSPRGSGDTQYFGPGTRLTVL.

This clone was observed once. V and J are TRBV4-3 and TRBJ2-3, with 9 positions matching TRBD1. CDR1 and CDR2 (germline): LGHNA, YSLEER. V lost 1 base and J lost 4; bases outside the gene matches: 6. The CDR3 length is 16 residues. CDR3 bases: TGCGCCAGCAGCCAAGTTCTACAGGGGGCCGCAGATACGCAGTATTTT. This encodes CASSQVLQGAADTQYF.

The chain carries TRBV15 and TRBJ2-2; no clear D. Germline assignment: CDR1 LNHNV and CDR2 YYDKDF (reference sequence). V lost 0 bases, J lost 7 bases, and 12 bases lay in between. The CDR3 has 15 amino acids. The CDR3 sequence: CATSRDLRSSGELFF. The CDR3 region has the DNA TGTGCCACCAGCAGAGATCTACGGTCGAGCGGGGAGCTGTTTTTT.

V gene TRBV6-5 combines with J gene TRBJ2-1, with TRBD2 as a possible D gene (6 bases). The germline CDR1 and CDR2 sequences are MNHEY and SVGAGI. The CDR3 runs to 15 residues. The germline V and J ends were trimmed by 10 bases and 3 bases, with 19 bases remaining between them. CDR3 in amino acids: CATQVGEESYNEQFF. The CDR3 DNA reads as TGTGCCACCCAGGTGGGGGAGGAGAGCTACAATGAGCAGTTCTTC.

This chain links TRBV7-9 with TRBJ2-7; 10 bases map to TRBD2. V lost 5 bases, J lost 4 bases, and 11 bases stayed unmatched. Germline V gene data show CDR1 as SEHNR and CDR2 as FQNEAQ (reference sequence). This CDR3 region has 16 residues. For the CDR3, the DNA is TGTGCCAGCAGCCGGGCTAGCGGGGGCCAACGGTACGAGCAGTACTTC. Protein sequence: CASSRASGGQRYEQYF.

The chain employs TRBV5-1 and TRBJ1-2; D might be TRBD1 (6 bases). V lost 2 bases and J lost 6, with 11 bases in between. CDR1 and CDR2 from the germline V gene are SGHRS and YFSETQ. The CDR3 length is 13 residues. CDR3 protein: CASSLDRSHGYTF. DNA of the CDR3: TGCGCCAGCAGCTTAGACAGGTCCCATGGCTACACCTTC.

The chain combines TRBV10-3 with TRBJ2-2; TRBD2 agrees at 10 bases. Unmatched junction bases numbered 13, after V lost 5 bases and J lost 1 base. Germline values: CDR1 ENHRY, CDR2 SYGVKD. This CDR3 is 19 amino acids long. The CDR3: CAISLPGLSSGRNTGELFF. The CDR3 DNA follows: TGTGCCATCAGTCTACCAGGGTTGTCTAGCGGGAGGAACACCGGGGAGCTGTTTTTT.

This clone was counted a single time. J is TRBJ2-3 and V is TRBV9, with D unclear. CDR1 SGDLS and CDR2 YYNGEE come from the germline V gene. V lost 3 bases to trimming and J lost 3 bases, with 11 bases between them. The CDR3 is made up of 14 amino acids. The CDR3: CASSGSRLTDTQYF. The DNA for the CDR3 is TGTGCCAGCAGCGGCAGCCGCCTTACAGATACGCAGTATTTT.

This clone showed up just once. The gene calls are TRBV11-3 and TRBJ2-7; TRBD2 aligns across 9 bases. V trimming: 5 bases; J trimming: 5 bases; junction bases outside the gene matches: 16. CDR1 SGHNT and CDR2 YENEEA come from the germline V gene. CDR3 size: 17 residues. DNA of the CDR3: TGTGCCAGCAGCCCCCTGTGGGGGCGGGAGGGCCTCAACGAGCAGTACTTC. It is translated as CASSPLWGREGLNEQYF.

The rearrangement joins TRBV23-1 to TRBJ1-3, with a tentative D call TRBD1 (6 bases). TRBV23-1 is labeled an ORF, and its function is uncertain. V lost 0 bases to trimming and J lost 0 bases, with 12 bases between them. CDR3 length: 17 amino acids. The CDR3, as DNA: TGCGCCAGCAGTCAATCGACCCGGGACATCTCTGGAAACACCATATATTTT. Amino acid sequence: CASSQSTRDISGNTIYF.

Here the CDR3 reads CASSPAGTGAASGQYF. As DNA, the CDR3 is TGTGCCAGCAGCCCTGCTGGGACAGGGGCCGCTTCTGGGCAGTACTTC. The chain recombines TRBV5-6 with TRBJ2-7; 10 bases align to TRBD1. V trimming: 4 bases; J trimming: 9 bases; junction bases outside the gene matches: 16. This CDR3 is built from 16 residues. Germline loops: CDR1 SGHDT, CDR2 YYEEEE.

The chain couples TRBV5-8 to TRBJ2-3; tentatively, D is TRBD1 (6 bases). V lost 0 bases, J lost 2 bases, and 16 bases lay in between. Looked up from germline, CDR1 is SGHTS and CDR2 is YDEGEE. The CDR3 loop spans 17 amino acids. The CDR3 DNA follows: TGTGCCAGCAGCTTGGGAGGGACACTACAATTCACAGATACGCAGTATTTT. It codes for CASSLGGTLQFTDTQYF.

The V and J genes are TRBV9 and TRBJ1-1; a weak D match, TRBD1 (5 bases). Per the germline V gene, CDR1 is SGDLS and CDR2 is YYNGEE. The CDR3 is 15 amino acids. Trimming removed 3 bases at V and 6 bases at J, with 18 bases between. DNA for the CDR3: TGTGCCAGCAGCGCTATGGCCGGGGGGACGGCTGAAGCTTTCTTT. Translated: CASSAMAGGTAEAFF.

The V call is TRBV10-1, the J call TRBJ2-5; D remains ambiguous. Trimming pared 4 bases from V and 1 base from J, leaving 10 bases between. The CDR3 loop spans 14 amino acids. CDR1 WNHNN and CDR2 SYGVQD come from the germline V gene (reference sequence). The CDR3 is CASSGGRSQETQYF. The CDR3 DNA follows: TGCGCCAGCAGTGGCGGACGCAGCCAAGAGACCCAGTACTTC.